This entry lists 31 T cell receptor beta chains sequenced from one sample in a study of cytomegalovirus exposure and HLA in healthy donors. It was with 60 Vbeta and 13 Jbeta primers that the PCR ran. Assay: immunoSEQ multiplex PCR; the TCRdb copy retains only in-frame clones and omits some. This sample has fewer than 250,000 clones, with roughly 77% found just once. Sequenced material: PBMCs. These receptors all stem from a woman in her 30s in good health and CMV-seropositive.

This clone was seen just once. The rearrangement joins TRBV5-4 to TRBJ2-7, with TRBD1 identical over 7 bases. With 4 bases clipped from V and 5 bases from J, the junction kept 9 bases outside the gene matches. The germline V gene has CDR1 SGHNT and CDR2 YYREEE (reference sequence). CDR3 length equals 14 residues. CDR3 loop: CASSPRQGSHEQYF. CDR3 nucleotide sequence: TGTGCCAGCAGCCCACGACAGGGTTCCCACGAGCAGTACTTC.

This clone was counted once. The chain recombines TRBV27 with TRBJ2-7; D perhaps matches TRBD1 (5 bases). This CDR3 has 13 amino acids. Trimming shortened V by 7 bases and J by 2 bases, and 12 bases separated the two germline ends. CDR1 and CDR2 from the germline V gene are MNHEY and SMNVEV (reference sequence). CDR3 sequence reads: CASTSSGTYEQYF. CDR3 DNA sequence: TGTGCCAGCACCTCCTCAGGGACCTACGAGCAGTACTTC.

The J gene is TRBJ1-1, the V gene TRBV10-2; 9 bases line up with TRBD1. This CDR3 has 16 amino acids. The germline V gene encodes CDR1 WSHSY and CDR2 SAAADI. Trimming cost V 7 bases and J 4 bases; bases outside gene matches: 13. CDR3: CASTPQPGQGRTEAFF. The CDR3 DNA follows: TGCGCCAGCACCCCTCAACCGGGACAGGGCCGCACTGAAGCTTTCTTT.

Remarks on this clone: A read error may account for a junction end that differs from germline. This chain uses TRBV20-1 with TRBJ2-1, with D possibly being TRBD2 (6 bases). CDR3 size: 11 residues. Looked up from germline, CDR1 is DFQATT and CDR2 is SNEGSKA (reference sequence). The CDR3 DNA is TGCAGTGCTGCGGGGACGGGCCCCCGGCTCTTC. It is translated as CSAAGTGPRLF.

The CDR3 here is CATNVGGGYGYTF. Here the CDR3 DNA reads TGTGCCACCAACGTAGGGGGCGGCTATGGCTACACCTTC. The chain is built from TRBV28 and TRBJ1-2; 7 bases align to TRBD1. The CDR3 sequence is 13 residues long. Germline V lookup: CDR1 MDHEN, CDR2 SYDVKM. After removal of 10 bases from V and 4 bases from J, the junction contained 9 bases not matched to a gene.

The chain couples TRBV7-9 to TRBJ2-6; 8 positions match TRBD1. Germline CDR1 SEHNR, CDR2 FQNEAQ (reference sequence). J lost 3 bases, V lost 5 bases, and 15 bases had no gene match. This CDR3 comprises 19 residues. For the CDR3, the DNA is TGTGCCAGCAGCCCTAGGGGCCAGGGGGCAGAGATTGGGGCCAACGTCCTGACTTTC. This sequence encodes CASSPRGQGAEIGANVLTF.

The rearrangement uses TRBV7-9 and TRBJ2-5, with a possible D match to TRBD1 (5 bases). Germline V gene sequence: CDR1 SEHNR, CDR2 FQNEAQ (reference sequence). Trimming removed 1 base from V and 1 base from J, with 7 bases in between. The CDR3 covers 14 residues. The CDR3 reads CASSLGTLQETQYF. The CDR3 DNA is TGTGCCAGCAGCTTAGGGACACTCCAAGAGACCCAGTACTTC.

In this sample, this clone turned up a few times. The J gene is TRBJ2-7, the V gene TRBV27, with 10 bases identical to TRBD2. Germline V gene data show CDR1 as MNHEY and CDR2 as SMNVEV (reference sequence). This CDR3 comprises 14 residues. Germline trimming cut 5 bases from V and 7 bases from J; bases unmatched to any gene: 8. In DNA, the CDR3 is TGTGCCAGCAGTCTAGCGGGAGTGTACTATGAGCAGTACTTC. It specifies CASSLAGVYYEQYF.

The J gene is TRBJ2-7, the V gene TRBV11-2; TRBD2 matches 9 bases. The CDR3 has 15 residues. With V trimmed by 4 bases and J by 2 bases, 6 bases remained unmatched. The V gene's germline CDR1 is SGHAT and CDR2 FQNNGV. Here the CDR3 reads CASSSTGTSPYEQYF. The CDR3 DNA reads TGTGCCAGCAGCTCTACCGGGACTAGCCCCTACGAGCAGTACTTC.

The genes are TRBV19 and TRBJ1-1; D gene ambiguous. The germline gives CDR1 LNHDA, CDR2 SQIVND (reference sequence). The CDR3 is 16 amino acids. Trimming shortened V by 5 bases and J by 4 bases, and 20 bases separated the two germline ends. The CDR3 region has the DNA TGTGCCAGTAGTGTCCAGGATGACCCGGTGGGCACTGAAGCTTTCTTT. Its protein is CASSVQDDPVGTEAFF.

V is TRBV14 and J is TRBJ1-1; D gene ambiguous. Germline V gives CDR1 SGHDN, CDR2 FVKESK. The CDR3 runs 14 residues. Trimming left V 4 bases short and J 6 bases short, with 15 bases between. In DNA, the CDR3 is TGTGCCAGCAGCCTATGGACGGGGAGTTCTGAAGCTTTCTTT. Its translation is CASSLWTGSSEAFF.

This chain connects TRBV2 to TRBJ1-2; 7 bases align to TRBD1. CDR3 length: 16 amino acids. The germline gives CDR1 SNHLY, CDR2 FYNNEI. J was trimmed by 1 base and V by 6 bases; bases with no gene match: 11. CDR3 bases: TGTGCCAGCAGGATGGACAGGAGCAACCTTAACTATGGCTACACCTTC. This codes for CASRMDRSNLNYGYTF.

The chain is built from TRBV9 and TRBJ2-3; no firm D call. CDR3 length equals 14 residues. The germline V gene encodes CDR1 SGDLS and CDR2 YYNGEE. Trimming pared 2 bases from V and 7 bases from J, leaving 14 bases between. CDR3 DNA sequence: TGTGCCAGCAGCGTGCGGTCGACTGGTAATACGCAGTATTTT. It yields the protein CASSVRSTGNTQYF.

The rearrangement links TRBV10-1 to TRBJ2-7; 7 nucleotides align to TRBD2. CDR3 length: 13 amino acids. The germline gives CDR1 WNHNN, CDR2 SYGVQD (reference sequence). V trimming: 6 bases; J trimming: 1 base; junction bases outside the gene matches: 3. This CDR3 reads CASSVGLSYEQYF. In nucleotides, the CDR3 is TGCGCCAGCAGCGTGGGACTATCCTACGAGCAGTACTTC.

The gene calls are TRBV2 and TRBJ2-5; 8 bases map to TRBD2. The J call may be in error: the DNA end matches TRBJ2-7 better. Germline V gene lookup returns CDR1 SNHLY and CDR2 FYNNEI. This CDR3 has 14 amino acids. The chain's CDR3 is CASSRAGAGHEQYF. Written as DNA, the CDR3 is TGTGCCAGCAGTAGAGCGGGAGCGGGGCACGAGCAGTACTTC.

The V and J genes are TRBV7-2 and TRBJ2-7, with 7 bases that match TRBD1. The ends lost 2 bases at V and 2 bases at J; junction bases unmatched: 3. Germline-derived CDR1 and CDR2 are SGHTA and FQGNSA. The CDR3 is 14 residues long. CDR3 sequence: CASSLTGQTYEQYF. Written as DNA, the CDR3 is TGTGCCAGCAGCTTAACGGGACAGACCTACGAGCAGTACTTC.

The gene calls are TRBV4-1 and TRBJ1-3, with D possibly TRBD1 on 6 matching bases. The CDR3 contains 15 residues. Germline V gives CDR1 MGHRA, CDR2 YSYEKL. V was clipped by 3 bases and J by 0 bases, with 9 bases between them. The CDR3, as DNA: TGCGCCAGCAGCCAGAGACAGGACTCTGGAAACACCATATATTTT. Translating gives CASSQRQDSGNTIYF.

CDR3 loop: CASSPVGGSGTEAFF. The CDR3 bases are TGTGCCAGCTCACCAGTTGGGGGCTCAGGAACTGAAGCTTTCTTT. The rearrangement links TRBV18 to TRBJ1-1; D is possibly TRBD1 (6 bases). The length of the CDR3 is 15 residues. V lost 2 bases to trimming and J lost 5 bases, with 15 bases between them. Germline assignment: CDR1 KGHSH and CDR2 LQKENI.

The CDR3 loop reads CASSEWTGGNTEAFF. Here the CDR3 DNA reads TGTGCCAGCAGTGAATGGACAGGGGGGAACACTGAAGCTTTCTTT. The chain carries TRBV6-1 and TRBJ1-1; 10 positions match TRBD1. The V segment lost 2 bases and the J segment 1 base; nucleotides outside the gene matches: 1. CDR3 size: 15 residues. Germline CDR1 and CDR2: MNHNS and SASEGT.

The gene calls are TRBV28 and TRBJ2-3; 9 bases match TRBD2. V lost 6 bases to trimming and J lost 5 bases; unmatched junction nucleotides: 18. CDR1 is MDHEN, CDR2 SYDVKM, per germline. The CDR3 runs 18 residues. The CDR3 coding sequence is TGTGCCAGCAGGGGGCGGGAGGGTGTAGAGGGACAAGGAGATACGCAGTATTTT. Translated: CASRGREGVEGQGDTQYF.

This clone occurred once. This rearrangement joins TRBV6-4 to TRBJ2-3; 12 bases match TRBD2. CDR1 is MRHNA and CDR2 is SNTAGT in the germline V gene. The V segment lost 3 bases and the J segment 0 bases; nucleotides outside the gene matches: 1. The CDR3 spans 16 residues. Here the CDR3 reads CASSEGTSGSTDTQYF. CDR3 nucleotides: TGTGCCAGCAGTGAAGGGACTAGCGGGAGCACAGATACGCAGTATTTT.

The V and J genes are TRBV28 and TRBJ2-1; TRBD2 matches 10 bases. The CDR3 sequence is 14 residues long. Germline CDR1 reads MDHEN; CDR2 reads SYDVKM. V lost 2 bases to trimming and J lost 6 bases; unmatched junction nucleotides: 1. DNA of the CDR3: TGTGCCAGCAGTTTAACTAGCGGGGTCAATGAGCAGTTCTTC. Protein product: CASSLTSGVNEQFF.

V gene TRBV4-1 combines with J gene TRBJ1-1; tentative D call: TRBD1 (6 bases). The CDR3 has 14 amino acids. In germline, CDR1 is MGHRA, CDR2 YSYEKL. V was clipped by 6 bases and J by 2 bases, with 13 bases between them. DNA for the CDR3: TGCGCCAGCAGTGCCAGGGGCCAAAACACTGAAGCTTTCTTT. It is translated as CASSARGQNTEAFF.

This clone showed up just once. The chain has TRBV6-1 and TRBJ1-2; 11 bases agree with TRBD1. Germline values: CDR1 MNHNS, CDR2 SASEGT. CDR3 length: 12 residues. J was trimmed by 7 bases and V by 10 bases; bases with no gene match: 5. The DNA for the CDR3 is TGTGCCACCGGACAGGGGGCGTCTGGCTACACCTTC. Residues: CATGQGASGYTF.

In its sample, this clone was seen a few times. This chain uses TRBV28 with TRBJ1-1, with 7 bases that match TRBD1. Germline V gene lookup returns CDR1 MDHEN and CDR2 SYDVKM. The CDR3 has 13 amino acids. V gave up 4 bases and J gave up 7 bases; unmatched junction bases: 6. Here the CDR3 reads CASSSQTGREAFF. CDR3 DNA: TGTGCCAGCAGTTCCCAGACAGGGCGTGAAGCTTTCTTT.

About this clone: Other DNA sequences in the sample encode the same CDR3. V and J are TRBV11-2 and TRBJ2-3; D is uncertain. CDR3 size: 11 residues. Germline V gives CDR1 SGHAT, CDR2 FQNNGV. Trimming removed 4 bases from V and 5 bases from J, with 4 bases in between. CDR3 in amino acids: CASSSRDTQYF. For the CDR3, the DNA is TGTGCCAGCAGCTCCAGAGATACGCAGTATTTT.

The gene calls are TRBV19 and TRBJ2-7; 7 nucleotides align to TRBD1. The CDR3 contains 15 residues. Trimming took 4 bases from V and 6 from J; bases not matched to a gene: 12. Germline V CDR1 and CDR2: LNHDA, SQIVND (reference sequence). The CDR3 nucleotides are TGTGCCAGTAGTAGCACCCCGGGACAGCTAGGCGAGCAGTACTTC. This gives the protein CASSSTPGQLGEQYF.

J is TRBJ2-3 and V is TRBV6-1; TRBD2 might be the D (5 bases). The CDR3 consists of 15 residues. Between the trimmed V and J ends, which lost 4 bases and 0 bases, there was a span of 11 bases. Per the germline V gene, CDR1 is MNHNS and CDR2 is SASEGT. This chain's CDR3 is CASSGGVTSTDTQYF. The CDR3 DNA reads TGTGCCAGCAGTGGGGGAGTAACTAGCACAGATACGCAGTATTTT.

CDR3 loop: CASSEQAGTPGELFF. The CDR3 DNA sequence: TGTGCCAGCAGTGAGCAAGCGGGAACCCCCGGGGAGCTGTTTTTT. The chain employs TRBV6-4 and TRBJ2-2; TRBD2 matches 7 bases. With V trimmed by 3 bases and J by 6 bases, 7 bases remained unmatched. From germline, CDR1 is MRHNA and CDR2 SNTAGT. The CDR3 has 15 residues.

The table lists this clone with a few counts. This chain joins TRBV5-1 and TRBJ2-5, with TRBD1 matching 7 bases. V shed 4 bases, J shed 2 bases, and the junction held 5 bases outside the gene matches. The CDR3 is made up of 14 amino acids. Per germline, CDR1 SGHRS and CDR2 YFSETQ. Written as DNA, the CDR3 is TGCGCCAGCAGCGGGGACAGCACACAAGAGACCCAGTACTTC. Translation gives CASSGDSTQETQYF.

The chain carries TRBV7-9 and TRBJ1-1, with D possibly being TRBD1 (5 bases). Germline CDR1 and CDR2: SEHNR and FQNEAQ (reference sequence). The CDR3 has 15 amino acids. V lost 5 bases and J lost 0, with 13 bases in between. This CDR3 is CASSPPGTLNTEAFF. The DNA for the CDR3 is TGTGCCAGCAGCCCACCCGGGACTCTGAACACTGAAGCTTTCTTT. Filled out from reference TRBV7-9 and TRBJ1-1, the complete variable domain reads DTGVSQNPRHKITKRGQNVTFRCDPISEHNRLYWYRQTLGQGPEFLTYFQNEAQLEKSRLLSDRFSAERPKGSFSTLEIQRTEQGDSAMYLCASSPPGTLNTEAFFGQGTRLTVV.